A single sample is the source of the 2 T cell receptor beta chains below, sequenced in a study of identical twins. One entry per CDR3 protein results from TCRdb running MiXCR on the 5' RACE reads. The sample yields roughly 470,000 distinct CDR3 sequences, roughly 13% seen once. This sample was also put to use in a study of yellow fever vaccine responses in identical twins.

The sequenced sample was CD4+ T cells sorted from blood. These receptors all come from a woman between 18 and 29 years old in good health.

This clonotype has only a few counts. CDR3: CASSPQTAGETQYF. The CDR3 nucleotides are TGTGCCAGCAGCCCCCAAACAGCGGGGGAGACCCAGTACTTC. The chain is built from TRBV7-3 and TRBJ2-5, with TRBD2 matching over 7 bases. In germline, CDR1 is SGHTA, CDR2 FQGTGA. The CDR3 loop spans 14 amino acids. J lost 5 bases, V lost 5 bases, and 8 bases had no gene match.

This chain joins TRBV12-3 or TRBV12-4 and TRBJ2-1; D is tentatively TRBD1 or TRBD2 (6 bases each). Trimming took off 8 bases at V and 12 bases at J, with 29 bases between the two ends. CDR3 length: 16 residues. The DNA of the CDR3 is TGTGCCAGCCGCAAACTCGGCGGGACATCGCCGTCAATGCAGTTCTTC. The encoded protein is CASRKLGGTSPSMQFF.